The following is a T cell receptor (beta chain) sequence with its context. Its antigen remains unknown. This specimen belongs to a study of T cell clones after liver transplantation. Study details: Liver transplant recipients had immunosuppression withdrawal attempted within 2 years. As an antigen-independent comparator, third-party-reactive TCRbeta sequences came from pre-transplant mixed lymphocyte reactions.

Study-wide results and caveats: Small, mixed patient groups and varying post-transplant times limit these conclusions.

The table came from immunoSEQ multiplex PCR; TCRdb's copy has only in-frame clones and leaves some out. The profile shows about 80,000 clones, about 84% of them singletons. This CDR3 comprises 16 residues. Germline CDR1 is MNHNS and CDR2 is SASEGT. With 4 bases clipped from V and 5 bases from J, the junction kept 9 bases outside the gene matches. Source: CD4+ T cells from blood, taken just over 45 months after liver transplant. V gene TRBV6-1 combines with J gene TRBJ1-5; 9 nucleotides agree with TRBD1. The source is a human patient who received a liver transplant. Some T cells may be provided by the graft donor. CDR3 DNA sequence: TGTGCCAGCAGTGGGGGGAACAGGGGGCGGGATCAGCCCCAGCATTTT. This translates into CASSGGNRGRDQPQHF.